This TCR beta chain originates from a study of blood T cell repertoires in COVID-19. Study in general: Acute and convalescent COVID-19 samples came from the United States, Italy and Spain. The analysed material was cDNA or gDNA that came from T cells, B-cell-depleted T cells, or PBMCs.

Germline V gives CDR1 LGHNA, CDR2 YSLEER. There are 16 residues in the CDR3. Trimming shortened V by 0 bases and J by 7 bases, and 16 bases separated the two germline ends. Original data processing: Nucleated cell counts were estimated from reference gene primer amplification. Profiled with immunoSEQ multiplex PCR; TCRdb holds only in-frame clones, not every one. The V and J calls and clone size come from that table; D and trimming were worked out from the DNA. The table lists 95,000 to 100,000 clones, about 86% of them singletons, with about 1.8% in the top ten. J is TRBJ2-1 and V is TRBV4-3; no firm D call. This sequence was found in a man older than 75 with acute or convalescent COVID-19. Specimen: peripheral blood. CDR3 bases: TGCGCCAGCAGCCAAGATCCCCTAGGCCGACGTAATGAGCAGTTCTTC. It yields the protein CASSQDPLGRRNEQFF.